This entry lists 20 T cell receptor beta chains sequenced from one sample in a study of blood T cell repertoires in COVID-19. The repertoire was sequenced with immunoSEQ multiplex PCR; TCRdb's copy has only in-frame clones and lacks some. The sample holds fewer than 350,000 clones, 70% to 90% seen once. The specimen was PBMCs or T cells enriched from blood (not recorded which). These receptors were taken from a woman aged 40 to 50 who had recovered from COVID-19.

This chain links TRBV14 with TRBJ2-7, with a weak D call TRBD1 (5 bases). Germline V CDR1 and CDR2: SGHDN, FVKESK. V lost 6 bases to trimming and J lost 7 bases, with 13 bases between them. The CDR3 totals 12 residues. CDR3 amino acids: CASSSQGLEQYF. The CDR3, as DNA: TGTGCCAGCAGTTCCCAGGGTTTGGAGCAGTACTTC.

CDR3 coding DNA: TGTGCCAGTAGGGACACGGCCGGGGGGGCCAACGTCCTGACTTTC. This sequence encodes CASRDTAGGANVLTF. V usage is TRBV19 and J usage is TRBJ2-6; D may be TRBD1 (5 bases). The CDR3 covers 15 residues. V was trimmed by 6 bases and J by 4 bases, leaving 13 bases between them. Germline assignment: CDR1 LNHDA and CDR2 SQIVND (reference sequence).

The V gene is TRBV28, the J gene TRBJ2-3, with TRBD2 identical over 8 bases. There are 15 residues in the CDR3. Germline V gene lookup returns CDR1 MDHEN and CDR2 SYDVKM. With 4 bases clipped from V and 1 base from J, the junction kept 4 bases outside the gene matches. CDR3 sequence (DNA): TGTGCCAGCAGTTGGGGCGGGAGGCGCACAGATACGCAGTATTTT. Protein product: CASSWGGRRTDTQYF.

The rearrangement joins TRBV2 to TRBJ2-7, with 10 bases lining up with TRBD1. Germline CDR1 and CDR2: SNHLY and FYNNEI. V was pared by 3 bases and J by 6 bases, with 5 bases of the junction left unmatched. The CDR3 loop spans 14 amino acids. CDR3 sequence (DNA): TGTGCCAGCAGTGACCCGGGACAGGGGCTCGAGCAGTACTTC. It specifies CASSDPGQGLEQYF.

The chain has TRBV10-3 and TRBJ2-5, with 7 bases that match TRBD2. Germline V gene sequence: CDR1 ENHRY, CDR2 SYGVKD. V was pared by 2 bases and J by 4 bases, with 7 bases of the junction left unmatched. This CDR3 is 15 amino acids long. DNA of the CDR3: TGTGCCATCAGTGAGGGGGAAACGGGAGGAGAGACCCAGTACTTC. Translation gives CAISEGETGGETQYF.

This chain links TRBV2 with TRBJ1-1, with 9 positions matching TRBD1. CDR1 and CDR2 (germline): SNHLY, FYNNEI. The V segment lost 8 bases and the J segment 5 bases; nucleotides outside the gene matches: 15. The CDR3 is made up of 16 amino acids. This CDR3 reads CASYYDRNRGLTEAFF. CDR3 coding DNA: TGTGCCAGCTACTATGATAGAAACAGGGGGCTTACTGAAGCTTTCTTT. Combining the CDR3 with reference TRBV2 and TRBJ1-1 gives the whole variable domain EPEVTQTPSHQVTQMGQEVILRCVPISNHLYFYWYRQILGQKVEFLVSFYNNEISEKSEIFDDQFSVERPDGSNFTLKIRSTKLEDSAMYFCASYYDRNRGLTEAFFGQGTRLTVV.

The J gene is TRBJ2-1, the V gene TRBV29-1; D is perhaps TRBD2 (6 bases). Looked up from germline, CDR1 is SQVTM and CDR2 is ANQGSEA. The CDR3 runs 14 residues. V shed 4 bases and J shed 4 bases, with 14 bases lying between them. CDR3 sequence reads: CSVAPAGTYNEQFF. Here the CDR3 DNA reads TGCAGCGTTGCGCCAGCTGGGACTTACAATGAGCAGTTCTTC.

The gene calls are TRBV28 and TRBJ1-3, with a tentative D call TRBD1 (6 bases). The CDR3 contains 12 residues. Germline V gives CDR1 MDHEN, CDR2 SYDVKM. Trimming left V 7 bases short and J 8 bases short, with 12 bases between. DNA of the CDR3: TGTGCCAGCAATCTAGGGGGGGACACCATATATTTT. It is translated as CASNLGGDTIYF.

The chain couples TRBV24-1 to TRBJ2-2, with D perhaps matching TRBD1 (5 bases). Between the trimmed V and J ends, which lost 6 bases and 0 bases, there was a span of 16 bases. The CDR3 is 17 residues long. CDR1 and CDR2 (germline): KGHDR, SFDVKD. CDR3 in amino acids: CATSQTRTLSNTGELFF. The CDR3 DNA sequence: TGTGCCACCAGTCAAACCCGGACACTATCGAACACCGGGGAGCTGTTTTTT.

The chain employs TRBV19 and TRBJ1-1, with D unclear. The V gene's germline CDR1 is LNHDA and CDR2 SQIVND (reference sequence). The CDR3 runs 17 residues. Trimming removed 4 bases from V and 0 bases from J, with 18 bases in between. CDR3 nucleotides: TGTGCCAGTAGTAGGAGGGCCGAAGGGCGGATGAACACTGAAGCTTTCTTT. Translated, it gives CASSRRAEGRMNTEAFF.

The chain links TRBV7-2 to TRBJ1-4; 7 bases align to TRBD1. The V segment lost 5 bases and the J segment 0 bases; nucleotides outside the gene matches: 6. This CDR3 has 16 amino acids. Germline V gene data show CDR1 as SGHTA and CDR2 as FQGNSA. The CDR3 nucleotides are TGTGCCAGCAGCCGGACAGGCAGTTCAACTAATGAAAAACTGTTTTTT. Protein: CASSRTGSSTNEKLFF.

This clone was seen repeatedly, ten times or more. The J gene is TRBJ1-2, the V gene TRBV6-5, with 7 bases lining up with TRBD1. Germline values: CDR1 MNHEY, CDR2 SVGAGI. V lost 5 bases and J lost 2; bases outside the gene matches: 5. This CDR3 has 14 residues. The CDR3 here is CASSRLTGNYGYTF. In DNA form, the CDR3 reads TGTGCCAGCAGTCGCCTGACAGGGAACTATGGCTACACCTTC.

J is TRBJ2-5 and V is TRBV10-3, with a weak D call TRBD2 (6 bases). V lost 0 bases to trimming and J lost 5 bases, with 19 bases between them. The germline V gene has CDR1 ENHRY and CDR2 SYGVKD. This CDR3 has 17 amino acids. The CDR3 sequence: CAISESRLAESLETQYF. The CDR3 bases are TGTGCCATCAGTGAGTCTCGGTTAGCGGAAAGCTTGGAGACCCAGTACTTC.

This chain joins TRBV10-2 and TRBJ2-3; TRBD2 is a possible D gene (6 bases). The CDR3 loop spans 16 amino acids. V was cut by 2 bases and J by 1 base, with 13 bases left in between. Germline loops: CDR1 WSHSY, CDR2 SAAADI. CDR3 bases: TGCGCCAGCAGTGAGGGGGGGTCTAGCGGCACAGATACGCAGTATTTT. Encoded protein: CASSEGGSSGTDTQYF.

The V and J genes are TRBV3-1 (or the pseudogene TRBV3-2) and TRBJ2-5, with TRBD1 as a possible D gene (6 bases). Trimming removed 8 bases at V and 5 bases at J, with 27 bases between. Germline V gives CDR1 LGHDT, CDR2 YNNKEL (reference sequence). The CDR3 loop spans 17 amino acids. CDR3 sequence (DNA): TGTGCCAGCGGATACCGGGACGGACGGCTGAGGGGGGAGACCCAGTACTTC. This sequence encodes CASGYRDGRLRGETQYF.

The chain is built from TRBV27 and TRBJ1-5; D is possibly TRBD1 (6 bases). The germline gives CDR1 MNHEY, CDR2 SMNVEV (reference sequence). Trimming shortened V by 2 bases and J by 6 bases, and 11 bases separated the two germline ends. The CDR3 is 14 amino acids. The CDR3 DNA reads TGTGCCAGCAGTTTAGGACAGTCTATTCAGCCCCAGCATTTT. Its protein product is CASSLGQSIQPQHF.

V usage is TRBV11-2 and J usage is TRBJ1-4; the match to TRBD1 covers 9 bases. The CDR3 covers 17 residues. CDR1 and CDR2 from the germline V gene are SGHAT and FQNNGV. After removal of 5 bases from V and 8 bases from J, the junction contained 15 bases not matched to a gene. CDR3 bases: TGTGCCAGCAGCCCCCGTCCGGGGGGGACAGGGAAGGAAAAACTGTTTTTT. Translated: CASSPRPGGTGKEKLFF. Using reference TRBV11-2 and TRBJ1-4 for the parts outside the CDR3, the full variable domain is EAGVAQSPRYKIIEKRQSVAFWCNPISGHATLYWYQQILGQGPKLLIQFQNNGVVDDSQLPKDRFSAERLKGVDSTLKIQPAKLEDSAVYLCASSPRPGGTGKEKLFFGSGTQLSVL.

The CDR3 is CASSPVLSSNTIYF. Here the CDR3 DNA reads TGCGCCAGCAGCCCCGTCCTTTCGAGTAACACCATATATTTT. The chain combines TRBV4-3 with TRBJ1-3; D not certain. The CDR3 extends over 14 amino acids. From germline, CDR1 is LGHNA and CDR2 YSLEER. With 4 bases removed from V and 7 bases from J, the gap between germline ends came to 14 bases.

The V call is TRBV5-1, the J call TRBJ2-7; D call uncertain. This CDR3 region has 12 residues. Germline assignment: CDR1 SGHRS and CDR2 YFSETQ. Trimming stripped 4 bases from V and 5 bases from J, with 10 bases between. CDR3 residues: CASSETTHEQYF. The CDR3 coding sequence is TGCGCCAGCAGCGAGACAACCCACGAGCAGTACTTC.

The chain uses TRBV5-6 and TRBJ2-1; the D is unclear. Germline values: CDR1 SGHDT, CDR2 YYEEEE. CDR3 size: 15 residues. The V end lost 4 bases, the J end lost 3 bases, and 14 bases lay between the germline ends. The DNA for the CDR3 is TGTGCCAGCAGCCCTCTAGTGTATGGCTACAATGAGCAGTTCTTC. This translates into CASSPLVYGYNEQFF.